The T cell receptor beta chain under discussion was sequenced for a study of T cells expressing NK-cell markers. Looking at the study overall: Obtained from sorted CD3+CD56+NKG2C+, CD3+CD56+NKG2C- and CD3+CD56-NKG2C+ T cells were the TCR beta repertoires. HCMV seropositivity marked most of the eight sequenced donors; one was seronegative.

Study-wide results and limits: HCMV specificity was not established for the expanded NKG2C+ T cell clones. The contribution of dominant NKG2C+ clonotypes to CD8+ T cells in about six donors was about 1.0-8%.

TCRdb reprocessed the 5' RACE reads and stores each CDR3 protein as one record, lacking DNA. This sample's clone table lists 500,000 to 700,000 distinct CDR3 sequences. As regards this clonotype: Its antigen is as yet unknown.

This CDR3 region has 14 residues. The germline V gene has CDR1 SEHNR and CDR2 FQNEAQ (reference sequence). The V gene is TRBV7-9, the J gene TRBJ2-7. Source material: blood T cells: a sorted CD56 or NKG2C T cell subset, CD4+ or CD8+ T cells, or bulk PBMC T cells (not recorded which). The TCR originated in a man in his late teens or twenties in good health. The CDR3 loop is CASSHFDGTYEQYF.